This TCR beta chain was recorded in a study of T cell repertoires in cytomegalovirus infection. TCRdb passed the reads through MiXCR, listing each CDR3 protein once. The table records tens of thousands of distinct CDR3 sequences, under 20% of them present only once. This clonotype was seen repeatedly, ten times or more. Its antigen remains unidentified. CDR3 length: 16 amino acids. V lost 0 bases, J lost 4 bases, and 13 bases lay in between. Germline CDR1 is SGHDN and CDR2 is FVKESK. The chain uses TRBV14 and TRBJ2-1; no firm D call. This specimen was CD8+ T cells from cultured PBMCs, taken from culture after CMV antigen stimulation. The TCR comes from a human donor in good health (CMV status not recorded). Some clones in this sample may be carry-over from other donors' samples. The CDR3 spells CASSQDPGDSYNEQFF. Here the CDR3 DNA reads TGTGCCAGCAGCCAAGATCCCGGTGATAGTTACAATGAGCAGTTCTTC.